The text below deals with one TCR beta chain. Its cognate antigen is unknown. Time point defined: sample taken at primary tumor resection. The donor group consisted of roughly 76 patients who had untreated, early-stage non-small cell lung cancer. This sample is part of a study of spatial heterogeneity in lung cancer. The wider study: On average, each unique TCR and UMI combination appeared more than ten times in raw reads.

Study conclusions and caveats: It was found that expanded intratumoral alpha and beta TCR counts tracked tumor mutation counts.

The germline CDR1 and CDR2 sequences are SGHRS and YFSETQ. The CDR3 spans 15 residues. Trimming shortened V by 0 bases and J by 3 bases, and 12 bases separated the two germline ends. Each TCR cDNA molecule carried a unique molecular identifier. TCRdb reanalysed the 5' RACE reads using MiXCR and keeps one entry per CDR3 protein. The data show roughly 19,000 distinct CDR3 sequences, about a sixth seen once. The TCR originated in a female donor with early-stage non-small cell lung cancer. Specimen: lung tumor tissue, collected at surgery. This chain links TRBV5-1 with TRBJ1-2; D gene ambiguous. This CDR3 is CASSLVGDGDYGYTF. CDR3 sequence (DNA): TGCGCCAGCAGCTTGGTAGGAGACGGAGACTATGGCTACACCTTC. Using reference TRBV5-1 and TRBJ1-2 for the parts outside the CDR3, the full variable domain is KAGVTQTPRYLIKTRGQQVTLSCSPISGHRSVSWYQQTPGQGLQFLFEYFSETQRNKGNFPGRFSGRQFSNSRSEMNVSTLELGDSALYLCASSLVGDGDYGYTFGSGTRLTVV.